The 9 T cell receptor beta chains given below trace back to one sample, sequenced in a study of metastatic and nonmetastatic thyroid tumors. Not a single patient had been given any form of treatment at any point before undergoing thyroid surgery. TCRdb re-called the PCR reads via MiXCR. The profile covers approximately 69,000 clones, with approximately 15% appearing a single time and under 8% taken by the ten largest. Sequencing used blood. These receptors came from a male donor with papillary thyroid cancer or a benign thyroid nodule (not recorded which). Some clones in this sample may be carry-over from other donors' samples.

This clone was found many times. The chain combines TRBV18 with TRBJ2-2; no clear D gene. Germline lookup yields CDR1 KGHSH and CDR2 LQKENI. This CDR3 contains 14 residues. V shed 8 bases and J shed 1 base, with 11 bases lying between them. CDR3 region: CASRTQWNTGELFF. CDR3 in DNA: TGTGCCAGCCGGACCCAGTGGAACACCGGGGAGCTGTTTTTT.

This clone showed up many times. This chain joins TRBV6-1 and TRBJ2-3; D unclear. Germline V gene data show CDR1 as MNHNS and CDR2 as SASEGT. V was cut by 3 bases and J by 2 bases, with 6 bases left in between. The CDR3 is 13 amino acids. CDR3 nucleotides: TGTGCCAGCAGTGACAGGTCCACAGATACGCAGTATTTT. It encodes CASSDRSTDTQYF.

The rearrangement joins TRBV19 to TRBJ1-2, with a possible D match to TRBD1 (5 bases). Germline V CDR1 and CDR2: LNHDA, SQIVND (reference sequence). The CDR3 covers 15 residues. V lost 7 bases, J lost 3 bases, and 18 bases lay in between. The CDR3 region is CASIPQPGRDYGYTF. In DNA, the CDR3 is TGTGCCAGTATCCCCCAACCGGGACGGGACTATGGCTACACCTTC.

This clone has a handful of counts. An end of the junction differs from the germline gene, which may be a read error. The rearrangement uses TRBV6-5 and TRBJ2-3, with 9 positions matching TRBD2. The germline V gene has CDR1 MNHEY and CDR2 SVGAGI. This CDR3 spans 16 amino acids. The CDR3 protein is CASSDSSGMATDTQYF. The CDR3 DNA reads as TGTGCCAGCAGTGACTCTAGCGGGATGGCCACAGATACTCAGTATTTT.

In its sample, this clone was seen a few times. This chain connects TRBV6-1 to TRBJ1-3, with TRBD1 identical over 8 bases. The J segment lost 4 bases and the V segment lost 4 bases, leaving 15 bases of the junction unmatched. The V gene's germline CDR1 is MNHNS and CDR2 SASEGT. The CDR3 has 18 residues. The CDR3 DNA is TGTGCCAGCAGTGGACCAAAAACAGGGGGACGGCTCGGAAACACCATATATTTT. It encodes CASSGPKTGGRLGNTIYF.

There are many counts of this clone. J is TRBJ2-7 and V is TRBV2; D is uncertain. Trimming cost V 5 bases and J 7 bases, with 18 bases left between them. This CDR3 has 14 amino acids. Germline CDR1 SNHLY, CDR2 FYNNEI. In DNA, the CDR3 is TGTGCCAGCAGTCCTGTCCCAGCTGGAGAGGAGCAGTACGTC. As protein: CASSPVPAGEEQYV.

This clone was counted a few times. A much bigger clone sits one base away, suggesting this may be a read error. This chain joins TRBV4-3 and TRBJ2-5, with D possibly being TRBD2 (6 bases). The CDR3 loop spans 14 amino acids. V gave up 0 bases and J gave up 7 bases, with 12 bases separating them. Germline CDR1 is LGHNA and CDR2 is YSLEER. The CDR3 is CASSQEWAEGTQYF. The CDR3, as DNA: TGCGCCAGCAGCCAAGAGTGGGCGGAGGGGACCCAGTACTTC.

Many counts were recorded for this clone. The J gene is TRBJ2-5, the V gene TRBV9, with D unclear. Trimming took 3 bases from V and 5 from J, leaving 5 bases between them. CDR1 and CDR2 from the germline V gene are SGDLS and YYNGEE. CDR3 length: 11 residues. CDR3 DNA: TGTGCCAGCAGCGCTGAGGAGACCCAGTACTTC. Protein sequence: CASSAEETQYF.

The CDR3 loop is CASSAPWSDRGLAGELFF. The CDR3 nucleotides are TGTGCCAGCAGTGCTCCCTGGTCGGACAGGGGGCTGGCCGGGGAGCTGTTTTTT. V and J are TRBV6-1 and TRBJ2-2; 11 bases are a match to TRBD1. The V gene's germline CDR1 is MNHNS and CDR2 SASEGT. V shed 4 bases, J shed 6 bases, and the junction held 13 bases outside the gene matches. CDR3 length: 18 amino acids.